A selection of T cell receptor beta chains follows, all from one sample in a study of OX40 agonist ivuxolimab in advanced cancers. Sequenced by immunoSEQ multiplex PCR; TCRdb stores in-frame clones only, minus some. The sample records roughly 90,000 clones, approximately 91% being singletons. Source: CD4+ or CD8+ T cells sorted from blood, taken in a trial of the OX40 agonist ivuxolimab. The receptors shown here come from an adult with an advanced solid tumor such as melanoma, head and neck, liver or kidney cancer. Each CDR3 is given with its conserved first and last residue. Each record gives: CDR3 length, J gene, D gene, V gene, clone size, CDR3 protein, CDR3 DNA. D genes are given only for firm matches. Clone size appears in some rows only: once, few, many, or a class for an expanded clone.

len: 15; j_gene: TRBJ2-2; d_gene: -; v_gene: TRBV9; abundance: -; CDR3aa: CASSVGTANTGELFF; CDR3nt: TGTGCCAGCAGCGTAGGGACAGCGAACACCGGGGAGCTGTTTTTT
len: 16; j_gene: TRBJ2-7; d_gene: -; v_gene: TRBV19; abundance: -; CDR3aa: CASSFTLGGSRDEQYF; CDR3nt: TGTGCCAGTAGTTTTACCCTAGGAGGGAGTCGGGACGAGCAGTACTTC
len: 15; j_gene: TRBJ1-2; d_gene: -; v_gene: TRBV7-8; abundance: -; CDR3aa: CASSSRASGQHGYTF; CDR3nt: TGTGCCAGCAGCTCACGGGCCTCAGGCCAGCATGGCTACACCTTC
len: 15; j_gene: TRBJ1-1; d_gene: -; v_gene: TRBV19; abundance: -; CDR3aa: CASSIAIQGGTEAFF; CDR3nt: TGTGCCAGTAGTATAGCAATCCAGGGAGGAACTGAAGCTTTCTTT
len: 17; j_gene: TRBJ2-1; d_gene: -; v_gene: TRBV5-1; abundance: -; CDR3aa: CASSLILGSNSYNEQFF; CDR3nt: TGCGCCAGCAGCCTTATTTTAGGGTCCAACTCCTACAATGAGCAGTTCTTC
len: 15; j_gene: TRBJ2-1; d_gene: TRBD2; v_gene: TRBV27; abundance: few; CDR3aa: CASSLVGRSYNEQFF; CDR3nt: TGTGCCAGCAGTTTGGTCGGGAGGTCCTACAATGAGCAGTTCTTC
len: 15; j_gene: TRBJ1-1; d_gene: -; v_gene: TRBV18; abundance: -; CDR3aa: CASSPPTGMNTEAFF; CDR3nt: TGTGCCAGCTCACCACCTACAGGGATGAACACTGAAGCTTTCTTT
len: 14; j_gene: TRBJ1-6; d_gene: TRBD1; v_gene: TRBV27; abundance: -; CDR3aa: CASRGTGQNSPLHF; CDR3nt: TGTGCCAGCAGAGGGACAGGGCAAAATTCACCCCTCCACTTT
len: 15; j_gene: TRBJ2-4; d_gene: -; v_gene: TRBV19; abundance: -; CDR3aa: CASSTFPQGGSFQYF; CDR3nt: TGTGCCAGTAGTACTTTTCCGCAGGGGGGCAGTTTTCAGTACTTC
len: 16; j_gene: TRBJ2-5; d_gene: -; v_gene: TRBV5-8; abundance: -; CDR3aa: CASSLGQRTVQETQYF; CDR3nt: TGTGCCAGCAGCTTAGGACAGAGGACCGTTCAAGAGACCCAGTACTTC
len: 11; j_gene: TRBJ2-5; d_gene: -; v_gene: TRBV29-1; abundance: -; CDR3aa: CSATNQETQYF; CDR3nt: TGCAGCGCTACAAACCAAGAGACCCAGTACTTC
len: 13; j_gene: TRBJ1-3; d_gene: TRBD1; v_gene: TRBV29-1; abundance: -; CDR3aa: CSVAGTGGNTIYF; CDR3nt: TGCAGCGTTGCCGGGACAGGGGGAAACACCATATATTTT